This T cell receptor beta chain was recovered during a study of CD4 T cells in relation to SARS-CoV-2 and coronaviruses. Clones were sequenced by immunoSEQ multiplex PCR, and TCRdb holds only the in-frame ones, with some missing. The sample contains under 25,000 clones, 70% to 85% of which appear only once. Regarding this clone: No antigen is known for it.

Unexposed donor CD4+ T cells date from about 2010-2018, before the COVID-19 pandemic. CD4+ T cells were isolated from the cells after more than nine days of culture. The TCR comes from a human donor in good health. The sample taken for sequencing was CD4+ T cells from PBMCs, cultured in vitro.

CDR3 DNA: TGCAGCGTTGTGCAGAACTATGGCTACACCTTC. Residues: CSVVQNYGYTF. The chain couples TRBV29-1 to TRBJ1-2; D unclear. With 4 bases removed from V and 2 bases from J, the gap between germline ends came to 5 bases. The CDR3 sequence is 11 residues long. Germline lookup yields CDR1 SQVTM and CDR2 ANQGSEA.